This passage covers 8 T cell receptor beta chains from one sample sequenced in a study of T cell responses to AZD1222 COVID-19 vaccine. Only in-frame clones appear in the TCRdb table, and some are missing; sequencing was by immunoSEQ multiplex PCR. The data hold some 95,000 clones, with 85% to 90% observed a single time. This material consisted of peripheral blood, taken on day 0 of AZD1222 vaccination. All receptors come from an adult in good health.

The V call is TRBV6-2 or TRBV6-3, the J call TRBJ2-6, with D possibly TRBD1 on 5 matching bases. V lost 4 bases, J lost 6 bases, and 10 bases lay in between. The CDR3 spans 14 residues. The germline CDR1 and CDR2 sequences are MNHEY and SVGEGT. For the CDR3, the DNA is TGTGCCAGCAGTTTTGGGGCCGCGGCCAACGTCCTGACTTTC. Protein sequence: CASSFGAAANVLTF.

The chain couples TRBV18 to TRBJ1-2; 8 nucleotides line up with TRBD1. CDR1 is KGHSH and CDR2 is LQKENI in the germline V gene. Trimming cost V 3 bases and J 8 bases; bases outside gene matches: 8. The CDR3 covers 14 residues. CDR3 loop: CASSPGQGEKGYTF. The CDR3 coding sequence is TGTGCCAGCTCACCTGGACAGGGCGAAAAGGGCTACACCTTC. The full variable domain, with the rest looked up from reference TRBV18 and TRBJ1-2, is NAGVMQNPRHLVRRRGQEARLRCSPMKGHSHVYWYRQLPEEGLKFMVYLQKENIIDESGMPKERFSAEFPKEGPSILRIQQVVRGDSAAYFCASSPGQGEKGYTFGSGTRLTVV.

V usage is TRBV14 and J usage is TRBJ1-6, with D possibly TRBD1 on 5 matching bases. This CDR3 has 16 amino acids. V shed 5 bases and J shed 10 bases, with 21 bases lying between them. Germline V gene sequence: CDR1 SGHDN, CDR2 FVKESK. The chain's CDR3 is CASSIQGAALGSPLHF. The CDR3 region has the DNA TGTGCCAGCAGCATCCAGGGAGCGGCCCTGGGATCACCCCTCCACTTT.

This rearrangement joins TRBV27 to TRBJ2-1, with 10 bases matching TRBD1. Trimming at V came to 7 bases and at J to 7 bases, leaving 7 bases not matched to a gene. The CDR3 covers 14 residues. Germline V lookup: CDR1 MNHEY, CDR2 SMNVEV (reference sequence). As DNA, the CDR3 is TGTGCCAGCAACAAGGACAGGGGGTCAAATGAGCAGTTCTTC. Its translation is CASNKDRGSNEQFF.

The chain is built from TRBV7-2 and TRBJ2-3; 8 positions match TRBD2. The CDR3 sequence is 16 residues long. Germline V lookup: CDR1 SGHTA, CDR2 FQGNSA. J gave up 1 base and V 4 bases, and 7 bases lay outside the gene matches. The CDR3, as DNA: TGTGCCAGCAGCTCCAACTGGCGGGGGGGCACAGATACGCAGTATTTT. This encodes CASSSNWRGGTDTQYF.

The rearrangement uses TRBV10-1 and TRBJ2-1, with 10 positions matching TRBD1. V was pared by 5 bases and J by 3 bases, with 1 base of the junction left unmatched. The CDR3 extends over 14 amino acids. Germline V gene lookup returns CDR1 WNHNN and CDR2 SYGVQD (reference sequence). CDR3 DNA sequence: TGCGCCAGCAGTAGGGACAGGGGCTACAATGAGCAGTTCTTC. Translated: CASSRDRGYNEQFF.

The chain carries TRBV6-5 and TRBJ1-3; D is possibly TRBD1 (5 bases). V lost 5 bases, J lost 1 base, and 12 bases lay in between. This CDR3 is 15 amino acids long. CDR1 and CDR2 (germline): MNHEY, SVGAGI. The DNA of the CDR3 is TGTGCCAGCAGTCCTCTCCGGGGGTCTGGAAACACCATATATTTT. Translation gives CASSPLRGSGNTIYF.

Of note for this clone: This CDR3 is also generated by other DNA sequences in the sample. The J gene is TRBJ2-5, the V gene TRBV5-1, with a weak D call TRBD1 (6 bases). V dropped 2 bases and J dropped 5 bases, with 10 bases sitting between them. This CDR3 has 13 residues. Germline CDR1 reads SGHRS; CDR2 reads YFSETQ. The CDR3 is CASSLGGEETQYF. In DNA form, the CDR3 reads TGCGCCAGCAGCTTAGGGGGAGAGGAGACCCAGTACTTC. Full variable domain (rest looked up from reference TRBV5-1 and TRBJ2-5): KAGVTQTPRYLIKTRGQQVTLSCSPISGHRSVSWYQQTPGQGLQFLFEYFSETQRNKGNFPGRFSGRQFSNSRSEMNVSTLELGDSALYLCASSLGGEETQYFGPGTRLLVL.